The TCR beta chain described here comes from a study of blood T cells in healthy people across ages. Study conclusions and caveats: Naive CD4+ cells and diversity were both higher in long-lived donors than in aged donors. Older individuals had lower TCR beta diversity per million T cells (the decline was roughly linear).

Each sample used at least 6 million PBMCs. A minimum of 6 micrograms of total RNA was extracted per sample. The CDR3 runs to 14 residues. The V gene end was trimmed by 1 base and the J gene end by 5 bases; junction bases not matched to a gene: 5. Germline loops: CDR1 MGHRA, CDR2 YSYEKL. A second PCR of 7 to 11 cycles used a sample-barcoded 5' primer and a J-beta primer mix. TCRdb recomputed calls from the 5' RACE reads with MiXCR, one row per CDR3 protein. This table has 1.5 million to 2 million distinct CDR3 sequences, 30% to 40% appearing once. Worth noting for this clonotype: The antigen remains unidentified.

Sequenced sample: blood. The J gene is TRBJ2-7, the V gene TRBV4-1, with TRBD1 matching 7 bases. The receptor comes from a woman under 40 in good health. This chain's CDR3 is CASSQGRQGNEQYF. CDR3 nucleotide sequence: TGCGCCAGCAGCCAAGGACGACAGGGTAACGAGCAGTACTTC.